One sample yielded the 5 T cell receptor beta chains listed below, sequenced in a study of OX40 agonist ivuxolimab in advanced cancers. Measured with immunoSEQ multiplex PCR; TCRdb has only the in-frame clones, and not every one. The sample carries some 100,000 clones, 85% to 90% recorded once. The sample consisted of CD4+ or CD8+ T cells sorted from blood, taken in a trial of the OX40 agonist ivuxolimab. All receptors derive from an adult with an advanced solid tumor such as melanoma, head and neck, liver or kidney cancer.

CDR3 sequence (DNA): TGTGCCAGCAGTTCAGCGGGGGGGCGTTACGAGCAGTACTTC. Translation gives CASSSAGGRYEQYF. The gene calls are TRBV27 and TRBJ2-7, with TRBD2 matching 10 bases. CDR1 and CDR2 (germline): MNHEY, SMNVEV (reference sequence). After removal of 4 bases from V and 4 bases from J, the junction contained 4 bases not matched to a gene. The CDR3 sequence is 14 residues long.

The chain couples TRBV29-1 to TRBJ2-7, with TRBD1 matching over 11 bases. V dropped 6 bases and J dropped 5; count of bases not matched to a gene: 6. This CDR3 is built from 13 residues. Germline assignment: CDR1 SQVTM and CDR2 ANQGSEA. The CDR3 here is CSVRRTGGDEQYF. The CDR3 nucleotides are TGCAGCGTACGTAGGACAGGGGGCGACGAGCAGTACTTC.

This chain connects TRBV9 to TRBJ1-2; no definite D call. Germline values: CDR1 SGDLS, CDR2 YYNGEE. V shed 0 bases and J shed 3 bases, with 9 bases lying between them. This CDR3 is 14 amino acids long. CDR3: CASSVGVADYGYTF. The DNA for the CDR3 is TGTGCCAGCAGCGTAGGGGTAGCGGACTATGGCTACACCTTC. The whole variable domain, remainder taken from reference TRBV9 and TRBJ1-2, is DSGVTQTPKHLITATGQRVTLRCSPRSGDLSVYWYQQSLDQGLQFLIQYYNGEERAKGNILERFSAQQFPDLHSELNLSSLELGDSALYFCASSVGVADYGYTFGSGTRLTVV.

The chain joins TRBV9 to TRBJ2-5, with D possibly matching TRBD1 (5 bases). Trimming took 4 bases from V and 5 from J, leaving 21 bases between them. The CDR3 is made up of 16 amino acids. Germline V lookup: CDR1 SGDLS, CDR2 YYNGEE. CDR3 sequence: CASSKDLPGSGETQYF. CDR3 nucleotides: TGTGCCAGCAGCAAAGATCTCCCAGGGTCGGGTGAGACCCAGTACTTC.

V and J are TRBV2 and TRBJ1-6; D is perhaps TRBD1 (5 bases). Germline CDR1 SNHLY, CDR2 FYNNEI. There are 16 residues in the CDR3. V lost 6 bases and J lost 2, with 14 bases in between. CDR3 coding DNA: TGTGCCAGCAGGGGGAGTCAGGGTACCTATAATTCACCCCTCCACTTT. This encodes CASRGSQGTYNSPLHF.